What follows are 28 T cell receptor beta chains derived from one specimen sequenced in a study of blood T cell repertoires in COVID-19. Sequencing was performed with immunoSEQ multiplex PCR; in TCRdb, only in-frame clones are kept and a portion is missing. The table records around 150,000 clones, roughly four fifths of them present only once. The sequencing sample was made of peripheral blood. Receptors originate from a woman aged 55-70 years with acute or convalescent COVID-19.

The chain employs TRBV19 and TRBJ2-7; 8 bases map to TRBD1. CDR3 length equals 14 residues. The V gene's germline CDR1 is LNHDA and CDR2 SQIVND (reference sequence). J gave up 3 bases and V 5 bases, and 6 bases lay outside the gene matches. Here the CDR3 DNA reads TGTGCCAGTAGTGCAGGACAGGGTGGCTACGAGCAGTACTTC. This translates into CASSAGQGGYEQYF.

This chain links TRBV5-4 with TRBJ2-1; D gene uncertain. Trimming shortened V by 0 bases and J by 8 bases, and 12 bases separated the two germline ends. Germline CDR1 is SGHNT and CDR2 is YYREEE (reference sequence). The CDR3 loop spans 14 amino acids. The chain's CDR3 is CASSLGELRYEQFF. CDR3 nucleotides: TGTGCCAGCAGCTTGGGCGAGCTACGGTATGAGCAGTTCTTC.

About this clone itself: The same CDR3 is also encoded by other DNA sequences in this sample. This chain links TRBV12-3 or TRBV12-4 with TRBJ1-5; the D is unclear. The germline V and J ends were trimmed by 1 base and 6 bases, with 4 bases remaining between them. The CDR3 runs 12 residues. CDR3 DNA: TGTGCCAGCAGTTTAGGCGGTCAGCCCCAGCATTTT. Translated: CASSLGGQPQHF.

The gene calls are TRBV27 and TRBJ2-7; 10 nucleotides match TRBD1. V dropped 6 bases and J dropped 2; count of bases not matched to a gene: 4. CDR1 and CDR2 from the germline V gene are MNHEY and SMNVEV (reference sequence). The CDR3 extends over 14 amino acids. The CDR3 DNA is TGTGCCAGCAGACGGGACAGGGGCGCCTACGAGCAGTACTTC. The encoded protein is CASRRDRGAYEQYF.

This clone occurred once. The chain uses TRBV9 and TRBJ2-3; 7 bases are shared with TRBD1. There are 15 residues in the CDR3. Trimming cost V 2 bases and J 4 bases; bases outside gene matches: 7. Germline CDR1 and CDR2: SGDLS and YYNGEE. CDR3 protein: CASSVLGGYSDTQYF. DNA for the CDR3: TGTGCCAGCAGCGTTCTAGGGGGCTATTCAGATACGCAGTATTTT.

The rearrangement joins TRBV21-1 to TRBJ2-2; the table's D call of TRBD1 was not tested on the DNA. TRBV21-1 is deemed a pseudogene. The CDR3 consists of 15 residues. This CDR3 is CASSKGTGLTGELFF. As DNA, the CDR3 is TGTGCCAGCAGCAAGGGGACAGGGTTAACCGGGGAGCTGTTTTTT.

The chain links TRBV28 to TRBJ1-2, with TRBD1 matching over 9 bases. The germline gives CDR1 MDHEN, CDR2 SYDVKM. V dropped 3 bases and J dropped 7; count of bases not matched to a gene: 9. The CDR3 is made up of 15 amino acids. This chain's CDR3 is CASSFLGDRVRGYTF. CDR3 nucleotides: TGTGCCAGCAGTTTTCTAGGGGACAGGGTGCGTGGCTACACCTTC.

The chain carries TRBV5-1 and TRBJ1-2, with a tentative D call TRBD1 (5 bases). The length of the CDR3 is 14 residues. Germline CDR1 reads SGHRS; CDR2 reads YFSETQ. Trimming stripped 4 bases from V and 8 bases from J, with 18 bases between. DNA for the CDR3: TGCGCCAGCAGCCCTTCAGGGCCCGAGGTGGGCTACACCTTC. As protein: CASSPSGPEVGYTF. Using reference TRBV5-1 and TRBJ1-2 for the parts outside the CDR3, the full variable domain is KAGVTQTPRYLIKTRGQQVTLSCSPISGHRSVSWYQQTPGQGLQFLFEYFSETQRNKGNFPGRFSGRQFSNSRSEMNVSTLELGDSALYLCASSPSGPEVGYTFGSGTRLTVV.

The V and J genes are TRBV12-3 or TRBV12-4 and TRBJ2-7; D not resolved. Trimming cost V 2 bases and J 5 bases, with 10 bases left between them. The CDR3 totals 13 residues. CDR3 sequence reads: CASSLSGSDEQYF. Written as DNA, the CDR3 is TGTGCCAGCAGTTTATCAGGCTCGGACGAGCAGTACTTC.

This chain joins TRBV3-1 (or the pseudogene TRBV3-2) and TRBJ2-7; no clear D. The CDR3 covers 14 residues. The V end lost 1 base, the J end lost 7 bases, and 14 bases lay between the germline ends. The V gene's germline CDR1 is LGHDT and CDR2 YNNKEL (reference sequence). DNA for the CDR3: TGTGCCAGCAGCCAAGCTTCCCCGGCGAGGGAGCAGTACTTC. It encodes CASSQASPAREQYF.

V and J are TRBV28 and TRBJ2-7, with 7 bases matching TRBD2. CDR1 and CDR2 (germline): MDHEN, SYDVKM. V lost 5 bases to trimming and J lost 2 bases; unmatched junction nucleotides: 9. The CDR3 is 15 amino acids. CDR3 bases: TGTGCCAGCAGTATTACAGGACTAGGTGCCTACGAGCAGTACTTC. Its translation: CASSITGLGAYEQYF. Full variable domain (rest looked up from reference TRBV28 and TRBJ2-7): DVKVTQSSRYLVKRTGEKVFLECVQDMDHENMFWYRQDPGLGLRLIYFSYDVKMKEKGDIPEGYSVSREKKERFSLILESASTNQTSMYLCASSITGLGAYEQYFGPGTRLTVT.

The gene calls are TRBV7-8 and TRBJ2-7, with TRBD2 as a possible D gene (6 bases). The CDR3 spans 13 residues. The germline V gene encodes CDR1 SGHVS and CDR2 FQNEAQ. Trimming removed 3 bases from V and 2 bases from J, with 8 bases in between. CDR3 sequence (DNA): TGTGCCAGCAGCTTGGCGGGGACCTACGAGCAGTACTTC. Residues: CASSLAGTYEQYF.

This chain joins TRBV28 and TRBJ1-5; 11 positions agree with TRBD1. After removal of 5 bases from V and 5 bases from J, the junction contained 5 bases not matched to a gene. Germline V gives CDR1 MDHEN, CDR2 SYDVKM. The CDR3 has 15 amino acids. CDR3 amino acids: CASSLDRGQHQPQHF. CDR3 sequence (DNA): TGTGCCAGCAGTCTGGACAGGGGGCAACATCAGCCCCAGCATTTT.

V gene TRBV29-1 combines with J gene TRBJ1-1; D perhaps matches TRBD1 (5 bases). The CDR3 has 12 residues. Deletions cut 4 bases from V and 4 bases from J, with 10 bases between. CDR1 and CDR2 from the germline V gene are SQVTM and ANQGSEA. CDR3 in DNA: TGCAGCGTTGCGGGGGGTGTCACTGAAGCTTTCTTT. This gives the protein CSVAGGVTEAFF.

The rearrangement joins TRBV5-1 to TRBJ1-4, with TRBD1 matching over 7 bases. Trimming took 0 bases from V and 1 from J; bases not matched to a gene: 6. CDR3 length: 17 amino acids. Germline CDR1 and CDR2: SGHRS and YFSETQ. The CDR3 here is CASSLDRGSGTNEKLFF. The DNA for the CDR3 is TGCGCCAGCAGCTTGGACAGGGGAAGTGGAACTAATGAAAAACTGTTTTTT.

DNA of the CDR3: TGTGCCTGGACAGGGCCGGCTGAAGCTTTCTTT. Encoded protein: CAWTGPAEAFF. The chain uses TRBV30 and TRBJ1-1; a possible D gene is TRBD1 (5 bases). The CDR3 runs 11 residues. Germline CDR1 is GTSNPN and CDR2 is SVGIG (reference sequence). V was shortened by 4 bases and J by 6 bases, with 9 bases between the two germline ends.

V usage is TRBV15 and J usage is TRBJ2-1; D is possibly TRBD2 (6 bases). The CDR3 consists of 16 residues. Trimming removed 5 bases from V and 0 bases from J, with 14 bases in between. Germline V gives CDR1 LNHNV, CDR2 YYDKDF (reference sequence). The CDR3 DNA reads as TGTGCCACCAGCTTAACCGGGACTCTCTCCTACAATGAGCAGTTCTTC. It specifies CATSLTGTLSYNEQFF. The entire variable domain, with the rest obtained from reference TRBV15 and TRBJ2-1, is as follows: DAMVIQNPRYQVTQFGKPVTLSCSQTLNHNVMYWYQQKSSQAPKLLFHYYDKDFNNEADTPDNFQSRRPNTSFCFLDIRSPGLGDTAMYLCATSLTGTLSYNEQFFGPGTRLTVL.

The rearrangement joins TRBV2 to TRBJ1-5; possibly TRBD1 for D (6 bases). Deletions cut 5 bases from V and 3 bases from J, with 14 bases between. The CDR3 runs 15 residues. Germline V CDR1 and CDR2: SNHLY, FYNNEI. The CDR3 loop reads CASSKSGTNNQPQHF. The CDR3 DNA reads TGTGCCAGCAGTAAATCCGGGACAAACAATCAGCCCCAGCATTTT.

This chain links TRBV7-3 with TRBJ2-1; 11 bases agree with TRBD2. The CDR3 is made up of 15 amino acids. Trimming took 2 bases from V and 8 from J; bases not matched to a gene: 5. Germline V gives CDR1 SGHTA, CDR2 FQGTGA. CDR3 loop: CASSLLTSGIDEQFF. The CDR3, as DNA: TGTGCCAGCAGCTTATTGACTAGCGGGATTGATGAGCAGTTCTTC. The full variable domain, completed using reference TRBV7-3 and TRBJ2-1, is GAGVSQTPSNKVTEKGKYVELRCDPISGHTALYWYRQSLGQGPEFLIYFQGTGAADDSGLPNDRFFAVRPEGSVSTLKIQRTERGDSAVYLCASSLLTSGIDEQFFGPGTRLTVL.

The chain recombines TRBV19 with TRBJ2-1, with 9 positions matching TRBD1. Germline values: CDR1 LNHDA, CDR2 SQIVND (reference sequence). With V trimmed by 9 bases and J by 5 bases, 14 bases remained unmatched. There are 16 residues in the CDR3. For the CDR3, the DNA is TGTGCCAGCGCCCTCCTCCGGGACAGGGTAGACAATGAGCAGTTCTTC. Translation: CASALLRDRVDNEQFF.

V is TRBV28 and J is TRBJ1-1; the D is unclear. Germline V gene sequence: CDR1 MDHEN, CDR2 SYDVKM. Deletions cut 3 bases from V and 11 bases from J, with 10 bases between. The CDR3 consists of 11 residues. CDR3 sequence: CASSFRGAAFF. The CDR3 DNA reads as TGTGCCAGCAGTTTCCGGGGTGCGGCTTTCTTT.

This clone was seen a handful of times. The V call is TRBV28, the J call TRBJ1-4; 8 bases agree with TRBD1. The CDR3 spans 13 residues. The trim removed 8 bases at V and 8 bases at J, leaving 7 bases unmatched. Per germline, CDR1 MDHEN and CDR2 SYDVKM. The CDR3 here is CASAGGANEKLFF. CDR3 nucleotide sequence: TGTGCCAGCGCAGGGGGCGCGAACGAAAAACTGTTTTTT. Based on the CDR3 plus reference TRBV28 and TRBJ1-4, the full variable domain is DVKVTQSSRYLVKRTGEKVFLECVQDMDHENMFWYRQDPGLGLRLIYFSYDVKMKEKGDIPEGYSVSREKKERFSLILESASTNQTSMYLCASAGGANEKLFFGSGTQLSVL.

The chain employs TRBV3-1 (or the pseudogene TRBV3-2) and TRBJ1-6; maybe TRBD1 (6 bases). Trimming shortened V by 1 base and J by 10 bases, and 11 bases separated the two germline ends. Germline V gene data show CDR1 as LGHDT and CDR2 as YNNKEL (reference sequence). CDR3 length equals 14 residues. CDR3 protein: CASSQGQVNSPLHF. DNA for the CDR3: TGTGCCAGCAGCCAAGGACAGGTCAACTCACCCCTCCACTTT.

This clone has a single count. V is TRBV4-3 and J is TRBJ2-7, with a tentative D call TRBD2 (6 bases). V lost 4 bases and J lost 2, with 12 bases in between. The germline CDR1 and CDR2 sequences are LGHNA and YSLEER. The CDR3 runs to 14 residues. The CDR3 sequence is CASSPRLEAYEQYF. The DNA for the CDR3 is TGCGCCAGCAGCCCCCGACTAGAAGCCTACGAGCAGTACTTC.

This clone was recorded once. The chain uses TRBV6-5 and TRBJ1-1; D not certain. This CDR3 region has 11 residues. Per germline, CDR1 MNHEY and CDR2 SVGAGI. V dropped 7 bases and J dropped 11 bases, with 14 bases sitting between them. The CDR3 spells CASTPGSPAFF. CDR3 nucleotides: TGTGCCAGCACCCCCGGGTCTCCGGCTTTCTTT.

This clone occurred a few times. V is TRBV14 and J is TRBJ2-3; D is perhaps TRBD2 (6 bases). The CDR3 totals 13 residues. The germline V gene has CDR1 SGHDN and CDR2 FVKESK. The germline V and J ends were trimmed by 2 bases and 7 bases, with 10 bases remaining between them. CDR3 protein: CASSQMRDYTQYF. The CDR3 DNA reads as TGTGCCAGCAGCCAAATGCGGGATTATACGCAGTATTTT.

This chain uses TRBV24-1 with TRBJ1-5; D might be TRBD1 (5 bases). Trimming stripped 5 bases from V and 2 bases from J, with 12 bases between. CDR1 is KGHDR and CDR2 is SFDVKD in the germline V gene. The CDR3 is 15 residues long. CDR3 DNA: TGTGCCACCAGTGTTAGGGGTGGCGGCAATCAGCCCCAGCATTTT. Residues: CATSVRGGGNQPQHF.

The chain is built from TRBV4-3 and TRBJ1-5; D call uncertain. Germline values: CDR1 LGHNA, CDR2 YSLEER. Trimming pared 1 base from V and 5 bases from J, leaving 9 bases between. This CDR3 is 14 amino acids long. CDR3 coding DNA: TGCGCCAGCAGCCAAGGAAGCGGGGATCAGCCCCAGCATTTT. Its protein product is CASSQGSGDQPQHF.